This TCR beta chain stems from a study of T cells in Graves' hyperthyroidism and ophthalmopathy. Looking at the study overall: Peripheral blood was secured at the point of initial diagnosis, before any treatment.

Diagnosing involved the use of clinical symptoms, serum thyroxine and TRAb, thyroid ultrasound and orbital computed tomography. This clonotype was picked up one time. Its cognate antigen is unknown. This could be a read error, since a much larger clone is one nucleotide away. It is unclear where the CDR3 begins or ends on the DNA, so no DNA is shown, and the CDR3 is as TCRdb lists it. Researchers took RNA transcripts and amplified the TCR beta CDR3 regions from them. First-round RT-PCR targeting the TCR CDR3 was performed with the HTBI primer set. Each CDR3 protein is one row after TCRdb ran MiXCR on the multiplex PCR reads. The sample has 370,000 or so distinct CDR3 sequences; around 14% are singletons. Germline-derived CDR1 and CDR2 are MNHEY and SMNVEV (reference sequence). The length of the CDR3 is 18 amino acids, counting both ends. Notes on the study in general: Researchers found most expanded thyroid clonotypes above 0.001 in blood as well.

The V gene is TRBV27, the J gene TRBJ2-1; the table's D call, TRBD2, was not checked against the DNA. The sequenced material came from blood. The clonotype was recovered from a woman between 18 and 29 years old with Graves' hyperthyroidism that later progressed to Graves' ophthalmopathy. The CDR3 is CASRIWAGGTQGRNERFF.